Shown below are 10 T cell receptor beta chains from a single sample sequenced in a study of T-cell reconstitution after alpha-beta-depleted transplantation in children (dated by TCRdb to about 2016). Read against the paper, the sample's treatment or condition label means: allogeneic hematopoietic cell transplantation with graft depleted of TCRalphabeta T cells and CD19 B cells. To prepare the library, PCR was applied. Sequencing was carried out with an Illumina HiSeq 2500. To normalize quantification of the TCRbeta repertoire, the TCR libraries were built with molecular barcoding that relied on unique molecular identifiers. Using fastp at Q25 and MiXCR, TCRdb reprocessed the public reads and kept productive beta chains. Each CDR3 protein appears once, grouped with its most common genes and DNA. This sample gives 65,000 to 85,000 distinct CDR3 sequences in total; approximately 11% of them show up just once. The ten largest make up under 15% of the sample.

This specimen was PBMCs, taken before TCRalphabeta/CD19-depleted stem cell transplant. All receptors come from a boy aged 10-17 years with acute myeloid leukemia, due to receive a stem cell transplant.

This clonotype was recorded at least ten times. V gene TRBV27 combines with J gene TRBJ2-7; D may be TRBD1 (5 bases). Germline CDR1 reads MNHEY; CDR2 reads SMNVEV (reference sequence). The CDR3 consists of 12 residues. Trimming removed 5 bases from V and 5 bases from J, with 10 bases in between. CDR3 residues: CASSLLGDEQYF. CDR3 bases: TGTGCCAGCAGTCTTTTAGGGGACGAGCAGTACTTC.

There are many counts of this clonotype. This rearrangement joins TRBV20-1 to TRBJ2-3, with 8 nucleotides matching TRBD2. V shed 6 bases, J shed 5 bases, and the junction held 7 bases outside the gene matches. CDR3 length: 13 residues. Germline V gene lookup returns CDR1 DFQATT and CDR2 SNEGSKA (reference sequence). This chain's CDR3 is CSAYELAGDTQYF. CDR3 DNA sequence: TGCAGTGCATACGAGCTAGCGGGAGATACGCAGTATTTT.

This clonotype was recorded a few times. The rearrangement links TRBV6-5 to TRBJ1-5, with a weak D call TRBD1 (5 bases). V gave up 2 bases and J gave up 0 bases, with 11 bases separating them. CDR1 MNHEY and CDR2 SVGAGI come from the germline V gene. This CDR3 has 16 residues. CDR3 residues: CASSYGGPNSNQPQHF. As DNA, the CDR3 is TGTGCCAGCAGTTACGGGGGACCGAATAGCAATCAGCCCCAGCATTTT.

This clonotype was seen repeatedly, ten times or more. This rearrangement joins TRBV5-5 to TRBJ2-1; no reliable D call. Germline-derived CDR1 and CDR2 are SGHKS and YYEKEE (reference sequence). Trimming pared 4 bases from V and 6 bases from J, leaving 14 bases between. This CDR3 comprises 14 residues. The CDR3 spells CASSPTWLGNEQFF. The CDR3 DNA reads as TGTGCCAGCAGCCCGACGTGGCTAGGCAATGAGCAGTTCTTC.

This clonotype showed up many times. V gene TRBV29-1 combines with J gene TRBJ2-1, with no clear D. Trimming removed 4 bases from V and 0 bases from J, with 7 bases in between. Germline lookup yields CDR1 SQVTM and CDR2 ANQGSEA. There are 13 residues in the CDR3. DNA of the CDR3: TGCAGCGTTGCGGCGAGCTCCTACAATGAGCAGTTCTTC. Translation gives CSVAASSYNEQFF.

This clonotype has at least ten counts. The chain carries TRBV10-3 and TRBJ2-2; TRBD2 aligns across 14 bases. V was pared by 0 bases and J by 0 bases, with 0 bases of the junction left unmatched. The CDR3 is made up of 18 amino acids. Germline CDR1 ENHRY, CDR2 SYGVKD. DNA for the CDR3: TGTGCCATCAGTGAGTCGGGACTAGCGGGGGCGAACACCGGGGAGCTGTTTTTT. Translated: CAISESGLAGANTGELFF.

In this sample, this clonotype turned up many times. The V call is TRBV4-2, the J call TRBJ2-1, with TRBD2 as a possible D gene (6 bases). V was trimmed by 0 bases and J by 0 bases, leaving 12 bases between them. The germline gives CDR1 LGHNA, CDR2 YNFKEQ. The CDR3 spans 17 residues. CDR3 protein: CASSQEAAGISYNEQFF. The DNA of the CDR3 is TGTGCCAGCAGCCAAGAGGCAGCGGGTATCTCCTACAATGAGCAGTTCTTC.

In this sample, this clonotype turned up many times. The rearrangement links TRBV29-1 to TRBJ2-3; TRBD1 matches at 7 bases. The ends lost 5 bases at V and 6 bases at J; junction bases unmatched: 8. The CDR3 is 13 residues long. Germline CDR1 reads SQVTM; CDR2 reads ANQGSEA. The CDR3, as DNA: TGCAGCGTTAACAGGGGCGGTCGGGATACGCAGTATTTT. It encodes CSVNRGGRDTQYF.

This clonotype showed up many times. The rearrangement joins TRBV20-1 to TRBJ2-1, with unresolved D. Trimming took 0 bases from V and 8 from J, leaving 17 bases between them. The CDR3 extends over 15 amino acids. Germline lookup yields CDR1 DFQATT and CDR2 SNEGSKA (reference sequence). The CDR3 bases are TGCAGTGCTAGAGATATACTCCTCCCATCTTATGAGCAGTTCTTC. Residues: CSARDILLPSYEQFF.

This clonotype was detected ten times or more. The chain links TRBV12-3 or TRBV12-4 to TRBJ1-5; the D gene is possibly TRBD1 (6 bases). Between the trimmed V and J ends, which lost 7 bases and 5 bases, there was a span of 21 bases. The CDR3 covers 16 residues. This CDR3 reads CASTLRAGVIDQPQHF. In nucleotides, the CDR3 is TGTGCCAGCACCTTACGGGCAGGGGTGATCGATCAGCCCCAGCATTTT.